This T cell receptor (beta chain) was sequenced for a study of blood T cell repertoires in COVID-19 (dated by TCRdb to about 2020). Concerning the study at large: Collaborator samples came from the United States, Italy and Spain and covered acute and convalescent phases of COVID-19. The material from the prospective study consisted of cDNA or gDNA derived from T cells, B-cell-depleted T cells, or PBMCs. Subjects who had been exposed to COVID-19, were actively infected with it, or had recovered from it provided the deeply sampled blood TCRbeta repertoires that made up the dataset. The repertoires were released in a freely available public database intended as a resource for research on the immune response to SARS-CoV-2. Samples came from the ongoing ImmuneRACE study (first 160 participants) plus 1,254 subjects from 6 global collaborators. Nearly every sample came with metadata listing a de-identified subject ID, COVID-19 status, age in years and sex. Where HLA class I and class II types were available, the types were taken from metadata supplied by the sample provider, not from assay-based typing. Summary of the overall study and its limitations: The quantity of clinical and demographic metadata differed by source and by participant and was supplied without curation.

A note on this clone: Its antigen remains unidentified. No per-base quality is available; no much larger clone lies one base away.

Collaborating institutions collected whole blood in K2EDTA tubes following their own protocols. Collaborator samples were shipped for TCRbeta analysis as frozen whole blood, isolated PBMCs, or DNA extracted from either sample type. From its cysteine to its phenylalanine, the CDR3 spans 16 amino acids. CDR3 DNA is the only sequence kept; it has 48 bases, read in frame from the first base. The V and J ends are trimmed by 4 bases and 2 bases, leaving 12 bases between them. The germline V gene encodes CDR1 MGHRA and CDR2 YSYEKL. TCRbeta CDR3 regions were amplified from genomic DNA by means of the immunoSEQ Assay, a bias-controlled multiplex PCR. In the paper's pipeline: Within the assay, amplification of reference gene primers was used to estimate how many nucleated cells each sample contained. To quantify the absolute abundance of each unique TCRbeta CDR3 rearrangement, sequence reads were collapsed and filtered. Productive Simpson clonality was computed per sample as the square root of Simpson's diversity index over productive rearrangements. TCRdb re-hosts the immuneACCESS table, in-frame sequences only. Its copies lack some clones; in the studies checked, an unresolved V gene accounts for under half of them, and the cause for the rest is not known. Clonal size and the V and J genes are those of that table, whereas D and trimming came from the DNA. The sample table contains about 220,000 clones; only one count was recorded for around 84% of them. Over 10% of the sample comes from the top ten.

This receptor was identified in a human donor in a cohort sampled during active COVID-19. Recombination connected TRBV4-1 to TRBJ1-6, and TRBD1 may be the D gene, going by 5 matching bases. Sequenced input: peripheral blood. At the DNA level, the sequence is TGCGCCAGCAGCCCAGCAGGGAGGCCCTATAATTCACCCCTCCACTTT. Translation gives CASSPAGRPYNSPLHF.